This T cell receptor beta chain appears in the sequencing data of a study of T cells in Graves' hyperthyroidism and ophthalmopathy. It was RNA transcripts that yielded the amplified TCR beta CDR3 regions. Using the HTBI primer set, a first-round RT-PCR was run on the TCR CDR3. TCRdb re-analysed the multiplex PCR reads in MiXCR, keeping a single row per CDR3 protein. The sample records hundreds of thousands of distinct CDR3 sequences, approximately 23% being singletons. As for this clonotype: A much bigger clone sits one base away, suggesting this may be a read error.

V lost 7 bases and J 10 bases, leaving 11 bases between the germline ends. Germline CDR1 SNHLY, CDR2 FYNNEI. The CDR3 is 11 residues long. The sequencing sample was made of blood. The chain joins TRBV2 to TRBJ2-1, with a possible D match to TRBD1 (6 bases). The sequence derives from a woman aged 70-85 years with Graves' ophthalmopathy. The CDR3 bases are TGTGCCAGCAACAACAGGGACGAGCAGTTCTTC. Amino acids: CASNNRDEQFF.